The T cell receptor (beta chain) described here comes from a study of monozygotic twins with inflammatory bowel disease. Study observations and caveats: It was not supported that a single strong signal or clonotype was associated with IBD.

Added by template switching were UMIs that each held a 6-nucleotide sample barcode. With the 5' RACE reads reprocessed, TCRdb shows one record per CDR3 protein and no DNA. The data include roughly 90,000 distinct CDR3 sequences; the top ten clones carry approximately 7.4%. The CDR3 is 14 amino acids. Germline CDR1 SGHTA, CDR2 FQGTGA. Worth noting for this clonotype: What it recognizes is unknown.

This receptor was taken from a human donor with ulcerative colitis or Crohn's disease, or a healthy co-twin of an affected twin (not recorded which). Material for sequencing was blood. The chain carries TRBV7-3 and TRBJ2-3; TCRdb outputs TRBD2, but without DNA this stays unchecked. The CDR3 sequence is CASSHSGSTDTQYF.